The source of this T cell receptor beta chain is a study of T cell repertoires in ileal Crohn's disease. Study details: Patients had a median roughly 7.9-year disease duration, and roughly 38% were active smokers. About half received postoperative treatment, 10 to 11 with thiopurines and 15 to 20 anti-TNF. Broader study findings: Sorted CD8 T cells held more high-frequency clones than CD4.

Germline values: CDR1 SGDLS, CDR2 YYNGEE. The CDR3 covers 13 residues. The V and J ends lost 1 base and 6 bases, in that order; junction bases with no gene match: 3. Included were adult ileal or ileocolonic Crohn's patients indicated for ileocolonic resection. Method: immunoSEQ multiplex PCR; TCRdb's copy keeps in-frame clones and lacks some. The sample has approximately 17,000 clones; 70% to 90% are singletons. For this clone: Its target is unknown.

The chain employs TRBV9 and TRBJ2-7; the match to TRBD2 covers 8 bases. The TCR comes from an adult with Crohn's disease. The specimen was ileal tissue. The CDR3 region has the DNA TGTGCCAGCAGCGTATCGGGGGGGGGCGAGCAGTACTTC. It encodes CASSVSGGGEQYF.